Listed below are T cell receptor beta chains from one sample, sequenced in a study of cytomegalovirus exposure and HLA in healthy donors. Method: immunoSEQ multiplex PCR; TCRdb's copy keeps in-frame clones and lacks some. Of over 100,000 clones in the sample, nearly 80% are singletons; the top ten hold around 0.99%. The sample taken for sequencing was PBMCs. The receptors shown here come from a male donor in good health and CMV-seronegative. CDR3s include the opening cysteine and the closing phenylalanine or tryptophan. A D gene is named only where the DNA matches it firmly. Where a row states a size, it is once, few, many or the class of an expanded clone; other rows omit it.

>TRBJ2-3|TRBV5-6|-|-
CASSLTAGSFTDTQYF
TGTGCCAGCAGCTTGACGGCGGGCTCTTTCACAGATACGCAGTATTTT
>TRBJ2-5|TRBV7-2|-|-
CASSLAGRPQETQYF
TGTGCCAGCAGCTTAGCGGGCAGGCCCCAAGAGACCCAGTACTTC
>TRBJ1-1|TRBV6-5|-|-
CASKLGGNTEAFF
TGTGCCAGCAAATTGGGAGGTAACACTGAAGCTTTCTTT
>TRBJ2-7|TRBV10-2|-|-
CASSDRTESSYEQYF
TGCGCCAGCAGTGACAGGACTGAGAGCTCCTACGAGCAGTACTTC
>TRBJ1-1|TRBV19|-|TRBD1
CASSIEPGTANTEAFF
TGTGCCAGTAGTATAGAACCCGGGACAGCGAACACTGAAGCTTTCTTT
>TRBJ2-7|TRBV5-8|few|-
CASSPDSPYEQYF
TGTGCCAGCAGCCCCGACTCACCCTACGAGCAGTACTTC
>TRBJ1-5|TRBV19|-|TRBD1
CASGTGVLYNQPQHF
TGTGCCAGTGGGACAGGGGTCCTCTACAATCAGCCCCAGCATTTT
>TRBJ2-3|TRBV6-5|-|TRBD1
CASTNKDRGSDTQYF
TGTGCCAGCACCAACAAGGACAGGGGCTCAGATACGCAGTATTTT
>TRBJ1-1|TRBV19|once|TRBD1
CASRKQGDGTEAFF
TGTGCCAGTAGAAAACAGGGGGATGGCACTGAAGCTTTCTTT
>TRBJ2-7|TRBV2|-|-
CASTRNRASSYEQYF
TGTGCCAGCACCCGAAACAGGGCCTCGTCCTACGAGCAGTACTTC
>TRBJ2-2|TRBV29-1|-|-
CSVEGQVDTGELFF
TGCAGCGTTGAGGGGCAGGTAGACACCGGGGAGCTGTTTTTT
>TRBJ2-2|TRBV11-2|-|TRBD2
CASSPGTSGGTGELFF
TGTGCCAGCAGCCCCGGGACTAGCGGGGGAACCGGGGAGCTGTTTTTT
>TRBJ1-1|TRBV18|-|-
CASSSRGVGLKTEAFF
TGTGCCAGTTCGAGTCGGGGGGTCGGGTTGAAGACTGAAGCTTTCTTT
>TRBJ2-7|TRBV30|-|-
CAWSPLTDGEQYF
TGTGCCTGGAGTCCTTTGACAGATGGGGAGCAGTACTTC
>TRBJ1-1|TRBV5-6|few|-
CASSGMNTEAFF
TGTGCCAGCAGCGGCATGAACACTGAAGCTTTCTTT
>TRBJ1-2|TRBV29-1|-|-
CSVELPGPNGYTF
TGCAGCGTTGAATTGCCGGGTCCGAATGGCTACACCTTC
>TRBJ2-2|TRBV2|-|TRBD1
CASSFRQGATGELFF
TGTGCCAGCAGTTTTCGACAGGGGGCAACCGGGGAGCTGTTTTTT
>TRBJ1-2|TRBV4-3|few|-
CASSQGRFGGRDGYTF
TGCGCCAGCAGCCAAGGCCGTTTCGGGGGGAGGGATGGCTACACCTTC
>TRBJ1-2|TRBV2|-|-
CASSERVGGYTF
TGTGCCAGCAGTGAGCGGGTGGGAGGCTACACCTTC
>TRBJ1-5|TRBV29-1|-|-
CSPYPAGRPNQPQHF
TGCAGCCCCTACCCGGCGGGCAGACCCAATCAGCCCCAGCATTTT
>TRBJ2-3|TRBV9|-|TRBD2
CASSYPGRGDTDTQYF
TGTGCCAGCAGCTACCCCGGGCGGGGGGATACAGATACGCAGTATTTT
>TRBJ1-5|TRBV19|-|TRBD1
CASSLTGDSNQPQHF
TGTGCCAGTAGCCTGACAGGGGATAGCAATCAGCCCCAGCATTTT
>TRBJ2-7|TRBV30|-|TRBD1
CAWSGQGTLQYF
TGTGCCTGGAGTGGACAGGGGACGCTTCAGTACTTC
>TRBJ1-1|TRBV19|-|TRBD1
CASSILGDSPMNTEAFF
TGTGCCAGTAGTATATTGGGGGACAGCCCCATGAACACTGAAGCTTTCTTT
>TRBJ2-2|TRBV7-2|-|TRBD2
CASSSFGLAGGSTGELFF
TGTGCCAGCAGCTCCTTCGGGCTAGCGGGGGGATCCACCGGGGAGCTGTTTTTT
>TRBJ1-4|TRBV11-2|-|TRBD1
CASSLSRGTGGNEKLFF
TGTGCCAGCAGCTTATCGAGGGGGACAGGGGGTAATGAAAAACTGTTTTTT
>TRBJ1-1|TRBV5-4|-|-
CASSLGTTGNTEAFF
TGTGCCAGCAGCTTGGGGACGACAGGGAACACTGAAGCTTTCTTT
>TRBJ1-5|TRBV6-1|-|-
CASSENGFSNQPQHF
TGTGCCAGCAGTGAGAACGGGTTTAGCAATCAGCCCCAGCATTTT
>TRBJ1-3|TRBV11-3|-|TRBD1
CASSDRDGNTIYF
TGTGCCAGCAGCGACAGGGATGGAAACACCATATATTTT
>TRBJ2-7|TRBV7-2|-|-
CASSLDYGEQYF
TGTGCCAGCAGCTTAGACTACGGCGAGCAGTACTTC
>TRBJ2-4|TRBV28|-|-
CASSLPQSVAKNIQYF
TGTGCCAGCAGTTTACCCCAGTCTGTAGCCAAAAACATTCAGTACTTC
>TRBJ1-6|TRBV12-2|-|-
CASRLAPPRNSPLHF
TGTGCAAGTCGCCTAGCCCCCCCGAGGAATTCACCCCTCCACTTT
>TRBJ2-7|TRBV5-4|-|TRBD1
CASSWDRSYEQYF
TGTGCCAGCAGCTGGGACAGATCCTACGAGCAGTACTTC
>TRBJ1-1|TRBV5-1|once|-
CASSGSGLDTEAFF
TGCGCCAGCAGCGGATCGGGATTGGACACTGAAGCTTTCTTT
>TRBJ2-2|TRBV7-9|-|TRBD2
CASSPHPSGHTGELFF
TGTGCCAGCAGCCCCCACCCTAGCGGTCATACCGGGGAGCTGTTTTTT
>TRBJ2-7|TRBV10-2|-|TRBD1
CASSELGTVYSYEQYF
TGCGCCAGCAGTGAGTTAGGGACAGTTTACTCCTACGAGCAGTACTTC
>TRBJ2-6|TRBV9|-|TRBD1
CASSVGGGFSGANVLTF
TGTGCCAGCAGCGTAGGAGGGGGCTTCTCTGGGGCCAACGTCCTGACTTTC
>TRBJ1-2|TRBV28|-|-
CASSQSLVSRYGYTF
TGTGCCAGCAGTCAGTCCCTAGTATCTCGCTATGGCTACACCTTC
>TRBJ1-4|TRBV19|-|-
CASSRLPNEKLFF
TGTGCCAGTAGTAGACTTCCTAATGAAAAACTGTTTTTT
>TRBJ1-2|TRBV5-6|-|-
CASSLAARPAEYGYTF
TGTGCCAGCAGCTTGGCCGCCAGGCCCGCCGAATATGGCTACACCTTC
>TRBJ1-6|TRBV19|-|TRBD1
CASTRTGGKNSPLHF
TGTGCCAGTACTCGGACAGGGGGCAAAAATTCACCCCTCCACTTT
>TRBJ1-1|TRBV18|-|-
CASSPLGGKTEAFF
TGTGCCAGCTCACCACTAGGAGGGAAGACTGAAGCTTTCTTT
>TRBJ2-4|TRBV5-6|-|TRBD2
CASSSWSGGVNIQYF
TGTGCCAGCAGCTCATGGTCGGGAGGGGTAAACATTCAGTACTTC
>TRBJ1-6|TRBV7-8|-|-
CASSLDAGRTLHF
TGTGCCAGCAGCTTAGACGCGGGTCGGACCCTCCACTTT
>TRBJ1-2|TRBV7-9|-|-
CASSLVAREAYGYTF
TGTGCCAGCAGCTTAGTCGCCCGGGAGGCCTATGGCTACACCTTC
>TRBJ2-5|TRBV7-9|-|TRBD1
CASSRPTGRGETQYF
TGTGCCAGCAGCCGACCGACAGGGAGAGGAGAGACCCAGTACTTC
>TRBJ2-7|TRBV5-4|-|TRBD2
CASSLAFSGGNSYEQYF
TGTGCCAGCAGCCTCGCCTTCAGCGGGGGGAACTCCTACGAGCAGTACTTC
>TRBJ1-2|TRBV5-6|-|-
CASSFSGQANYGYTF
TGTGCCAGCAGCTTCTCGGGACAAGCTAACTATGGCTACACCTTC
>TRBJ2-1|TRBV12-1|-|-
CASSFQDSPAYNEQFF
TGTGCCAGCAGCTTTCAGGACAGTCCGGCATACAATGAGCAGTTCTTC
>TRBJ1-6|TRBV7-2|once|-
CASSLVGGSSYNSPLHF
TGTGCCAGCAGCTTAGTGGGGGGAAGCTCCTATAATTCACCCCTCCACTTT
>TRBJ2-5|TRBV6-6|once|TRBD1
CATGQGVVQETQYF
TGTGCCACCGGACAGGGGGTTGTTCAAGAGACCCAGTACTTC
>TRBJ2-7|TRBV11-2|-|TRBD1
CASTTFGTGTYEQYF
TGTGCCAGCACCACGTTTGGGACAGGGACCTACGAGCAGTACTTC
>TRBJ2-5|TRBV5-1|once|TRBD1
CASSSQGQETQYF
TGCGCCAGCAGCTCACAGGGGCAGGAGACCCAGTACTTC
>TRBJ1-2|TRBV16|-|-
CASSPTGPYGYTF
TGTGCCAGCAGCCCCACAGGGCCCTATGGCTACACCTTC
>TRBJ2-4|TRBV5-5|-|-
CASSIPGENIQYF
TGTGCCAGCAGCATCCCAGGGGAAAACATTCAGTACTTC
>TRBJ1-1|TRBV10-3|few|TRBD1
CAISERDSNTEAFF
TGTGCCATCAGTGAAAGGGACAGCAACACTGAAGCTTTCTTT
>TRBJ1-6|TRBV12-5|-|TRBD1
CASGLDRGNSPLHF
TGTGCTAGTGGACTGGACAGGGGTAACTCACCCCTCCACTTT
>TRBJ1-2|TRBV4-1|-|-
CASSQVRDTGFYGYTF
TGCGCCAGCAGCCAAGTTAGGGACACCGGATTCTATGGCTACACCTTC
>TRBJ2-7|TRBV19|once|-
CASSIGLQGREQYF
TGTGCCAGTAGTATAGGTCTCCAGGGTCGGGAGCAGTACTTC